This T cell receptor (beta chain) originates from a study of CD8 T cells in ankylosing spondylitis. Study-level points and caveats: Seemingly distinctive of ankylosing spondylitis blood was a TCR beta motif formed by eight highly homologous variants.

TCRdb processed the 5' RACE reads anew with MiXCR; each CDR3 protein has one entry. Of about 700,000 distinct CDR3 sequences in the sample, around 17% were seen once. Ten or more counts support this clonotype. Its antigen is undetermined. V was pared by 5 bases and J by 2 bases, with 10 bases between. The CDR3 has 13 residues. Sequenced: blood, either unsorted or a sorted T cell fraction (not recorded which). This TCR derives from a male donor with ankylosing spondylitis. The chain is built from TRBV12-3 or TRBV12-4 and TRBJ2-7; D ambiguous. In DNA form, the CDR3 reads TGTGCCAGCAGTCACTCTTTACCCTACGAGCAGTACTTC. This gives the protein CASSHSLPYEQYF.